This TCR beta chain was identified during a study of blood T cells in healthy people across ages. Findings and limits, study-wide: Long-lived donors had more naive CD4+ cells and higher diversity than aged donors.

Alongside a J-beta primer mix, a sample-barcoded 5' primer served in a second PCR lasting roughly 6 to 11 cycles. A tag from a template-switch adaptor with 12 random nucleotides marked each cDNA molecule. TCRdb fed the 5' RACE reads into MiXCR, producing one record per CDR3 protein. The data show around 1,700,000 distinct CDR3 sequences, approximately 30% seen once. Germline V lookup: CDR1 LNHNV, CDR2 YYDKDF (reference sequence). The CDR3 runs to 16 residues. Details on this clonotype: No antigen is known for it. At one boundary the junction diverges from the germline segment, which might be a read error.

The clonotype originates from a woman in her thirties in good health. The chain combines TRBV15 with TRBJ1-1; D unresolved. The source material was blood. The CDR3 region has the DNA TGTGCCACCAGCAGACCCCTCACTACACCTAACACTGTAGCTTTCTTT. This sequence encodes CATSRPLTTPNTVAFF.